This section outlines one T cell receptor (beta chain) sequence together with its context. As yet, its antigen is unknown. There were about 3,800 ng of total RNA used for each TCR library. Researchers ran eight separate cDNA reactions for each sample. The UMIs carried a 6-nucleotide sample barcode, and they were added by template switching. TCRdb reprocessed the 5' RACE reads and stores each CDR3 protein as one record, lacking DNA. The sample holds approximately 400,000 distinct CDR3 sequences. These data come from a study of monozygotic twins with inflammatory bowel disease. Points from the study as a whole: Among IBD patients, TCRbeta diversity (inverse Simpson) was lower than in healthy co-twins.

The sequencing sample was made of blood. This clonotype originated in a human donor with ulcerative colitis or Crohn's disease, or a healthy co-twin of an affected twin (not recorded which).

This CDR3 is CASSLAPGQSSSYEQYF. J is TRBJ2-7 and V is TRBV5-1; the D call from TCRdb, TRBD1, cannot be confirmed without DNA. Germline V CDR1 and CDR2: SGHRS, YFSETQ. The CDR3 length is 17 residues.